These 22 T cell receptor beta chains were all obtained from the same sample, sequenced in a study of T cell changes during pregnancy in multiple sclerosis. Repertoires were generated with immunoSEQ multiplex PCR, while TCRdb's copy carries only in-frame clones and drops some. The table shows fewer than 15,000 clones, with approximately 86% occurring only once. This specimen was CD8+ T cells from peripheral blood mononuclear cells, taken in the first trimester of pregnancy. Every receptor here comes from a female donor with multiple sclerosis, enrolled in a pregnancy study.

This chain connects TRBV6-5 to TRBJ1-2; TRBD1 aligns across 9 bases. This CDR3 contains 14 residues. Germline loops: CDR1 MNHEY, CDR2 SVGAGI. With V trimmed by 6 bases and J by 7 bases, 9 bases remained unmatched. The CDR3 reads CASRNGQGIFGYTF. The CDR3 DNA reads TGTGCCAGCAGAAACGGACAGGGGATTTTTGGCTACACCTTC.

This chain links TRBV27 with TRBJ2-3, with 7 bases identical to TRBD2. The CDR3 contains 15 residues. The V gene end was trimmed by 7 bases and the J gene end by 2 bases; junction bases not matched to a gene: 9. Germline V gene sequence: CDR1 MNHEY, CDR2 SMNVEV (reference sequence). The CDR3: CASNTGGRYTDTQYF. DNA of the CDR3: TGTGCCAGCAATACGGGGGGTCGGTACACAGATACGCAGTATTTT.

This clone has a single count. This CDR3 is CAWISGTGGRYGYTF. The CDR3 DNA reads TGTGCCTGGATATCCGGGACAGGGGGCCGTTATGGCTACACCTTC. This chain uses TRBV30 with TRBJ1-2; 12 bases map to TRBD1. The V gene end was trimmed by 4 bases and the J gene end by 5 bases; junction bases not matched to a gene: 8. Germline V CDR1 and CDR2: GTSNPN, SVGIG (reference sequence). This CDR3 has 15 residues. Full variable domain (rest looked up from reference TRBV30 and TRBJ1-2): SQTIHQWPATLVQPVGSPLSLECTVEGTSNPNLYWYRQAAGRGLQLLFYSVGIGQISSEVPQNLSASRPQDRQFILSSKKLLLSDSGFYLCAWISGTGGRYGYTFGSGTRLTVV.

V usage is TRBV30 and J usage is TRBJ2-1, with 9 bases matching TRBD2. Germline trimming cut 7 bases from V and 6 bases from J; bases unmatched to any gene: 7. CDR3 size: 13 residues. Germline V gives CDR1 GTSNPN, CDR2 SVGIG (reference sequence). CDR3 residues: CAYGGGRANEQFF. The CDR3 coding sequence is TGTGCCTACGGGGGCGGGAGGGCCAATGAGCAGTTCTTC.

This clone was counted only a few times. The genes are TRBV4-1 and TRBJ2-2; the D is unclear. The CDR3 runs 14 residues. V gave up 0 bases and J gave up 7 bases, with 9 bases separating them. Per germline, CDR1 MGHRA and CDR2 YSYEKL. Here the CDR3 DNA reads TGCGCCAGCAGCCAAGATAGACTTCGCGGGGAGCTGTTTTTT. As protein: CASSQDRLRGELFF.

The rearrangement links TRBV5-4 to TRBJ2-2, with TRBD1 matching 7 bases. CDR1 and CDR2 from the germline V gene are SGHNT and YYREEE (reference sequence). V lost 3 bases, J lost 5 bases, and 10 bases stayed unmatched. This CDR3 has 16 amino acids. This CDR3 reads CASSWGQPVPTGELFF. The DNA of the CDR3 is TGTGCCAGCAGCTGGGGACAGCCCGTTCCTACCGGGGAGCTGTTTTTT.

This CDR3 reads CASSLPGVGNTEAFF. In DNA form, the CDR3 reads TGTGCCAGCAGCTTGCCGGGGGTTGGAAACACTGAAGCTTTCTTT. The gene calls are TRBV5-4 and TRBJ1-1, with a tentative D call TRBD1 (5 bases). The CDR3 totals 15 residues. The germline V and J ends were trimmed by 1 base and 2 bases, with 12 bases remaining between them. The V gene's germline CDR1 is SGHNT and CDR2 YYREEE (reference sequence).

The chain joins TRBV2 to TRBJ2-1; 9 nucleotides match TRBD1. Germline trimming cut 3 bases from V and 5 bases from J; bases unmatched to any gene: 5. The CDR3 length is 15 residues. Germline CDR1 SNHLY, CDR2 FYNNEI. CDR3 nucleotide sequence: TGTGCCAGCAGTGATTACAGGGGGCTCGACAATGAGCAGTTCTTC. It is translated as CASSDYRGLDNEQFF.

The chain recombines TRBV6-5 with TRBJ2-7; tentatively, D is TRBD1 (5 bases). V lost 2 bases and J lost 6, with 8 bases in between. The CDR3 has 12 residues. Germline V lookup: CDR1 MNHEY, CDR2 SVGAGI. The DNA for the CDR3 is TGTGCCAGCAGTTACGGTACAGGCGAGCAGTACTTC. As protein: CASSYGTGEQYF.

The chain recombines TRBV5-1 with TRBJ2-5; 8 bases are shared with TRBD2. Germline trimming cut 0 bases from V and 2 bases from J; bases unmatched to any gene: 6. Germline lookup yields CDR1 SGHRS and CDR2 YFSETQ. The CDR3 contains 16 residues. For the CDR3, the DNA is TGCGCCAGCAGCTTGGGAGTCGGGAGGGTACAAGAGACCCAGTACTTC. Residues: CASSLGVGRVQETQYF. The variable domain in full, with the rest retrieved from reference TRBV5-1 and TRBJ2-5, is KAGVTQTPRYLIKTRGQQVTLSCSPISGHRSVSWYQQTPGQGLQFLFEYFSETQRNKGNFPGRFSGRQFSNSRSEMNVSTLELGDSALYLCASSLGVGRVQETQYFGPGTRLLVL.

The chain links TRBV27 to TRBJ1-2; 8 positions match TRBD1. Germline CDR1 and CDR2: MNHEY and SMNVEV (reference sequence). The length of the CDR3 is 15 residues. V lost 4 bases to trimming and J lost 2 bases; unmatched junction nucleotides: 6. CDR3 nucleotide sequence: TGTGCCAGCAGTTGGACAGGGACCACAAACTATGGCTACACCTTC. It yields the protein CASSWTGTTNYGYTF.

The gene calls are TRBV11-2 and TRBJ2-7, with TRBD1 matching 12 bases. Per germline, CDR1 SGHAT and CDR2 FQNNGV. The CDR3 length is 15 residues. V shed 4 bases and J 5 bases; nucleotides not matched to a gene: 6. CDR3 nucleotide sequence: TGTGCCAGCAGCTCCCCGGGACAGGGGGCCCACGAGCAGTACTTC. Translation: CASSSPGQGAHEQYF. Together with reference TRBV11-2 and TRBJ2-7, the CDR3 gives the full variable domain: EAGVAQSPRYKIIEKRQSVAFWCNPISGHATLYWYQQILGQGPKLLIQFQNNGVVDDSQLPKDRFSAERLKGVDSTLKIQPAKLEDSAVYLCASSSPGQGAHEQYFGPGTRLTVT.

The chain is built from TRBV27 and TRBJ2-1; 12 bases are shared with TRBD2. Germline assignment: CDR1 MNHEY and CDR2 SMNVEV (reference sequence). Unmatched junction bases numbered 4, after V lost 6 bases and J lost 7 bases. This CDR3 comprises 14 residues. The CDR3 DNA reads TGTGCCAGCAGGACTAGCGGGAGTTTAAATGAGCAGTTCTTC. Residues: CASRTSGSLNEQFF.

CDR3 protein: CATSRDLPGQNQPQHF. CDR3 in DNA: TGTGCCACCAGCAGAGATTTGCCAGGGCAGAATCAGCCCCAGCATTTT. The chain combines TRBV15 with TRBJ1-5, with D perhaps matching TRBD1 (5 bases). Trimming pared 0 bases from V and 4 bases from J, leaving 13 bases between. Germline V gives CDR1 LNHNV, CDR2 YYDKDF (reference sequence). The CDR3 sequence is 16 residues long.

The chain uses TRBV6-1 and TRBJ2-5, with 8 positions matching TRBD1. This CDR3 comprises 14 residues. Germline CDR1 reads MNHNS; CDR2 reads SASEGT. J lost 5 bases, V lost 6 bases, and 8 bases had no gene match. CDR3 DNA sequence: TGTGCCAGCAGAAGAGGGACAGGTGGGGAGACCCAGTACTTC. It encodes CASRRGTGGETQYF.

The chain is built from TRBV19 and TRBJ2-1; D is possibly TRBD1 (6 bases). The CDR3 runs 13 residues. Germline V lookup: CDR1 LNHDA, CDR2 SQIVND (reference sequence). Trimming removed 1 base at V and 6 bases at J, with 7 bases between. The CDR3, as DNA: TGTGCCAGTAGTATAGCCAGGGGCAATGAGCAGTTCTTC. Protein product: CASSIARGNEQFF. Full variable domain (missing parts from reference TRBV19 and TRBJ2-1): DGGITQSPKYLFRKEGQNVTLSCEQNLNHDAMYWYRQDPGQGLRLIYYSQIVNDFQKGDIAEGYSVSREKKESFPLTVTSAQKNPTAFYLCASSIARGNEQFFGPGTRLTVL.

This clone has only one observation. The chain uses TRBV29-1 and TRBJ1-1, with TRBD1 as a possible D gene (6 bases). This CDR3 region has 12 residues. Between the trimmed V and J ends, which lost 7 bases and 8 bases, there was a span of 17 bases. Germline CDR1 SQVTM, CDR2 ANQGSEA. DNA for the CDR3: TGCAGCGCAATCACGTGGACAGTCGAAGCTTTCTTT. This translates into CSAITWTVEAFF.

The rearrangement links TRBV10-3 to TRBJ2-1; D is possibly TRBD1 (5 bases). This CDR3 has 11 amino acids. V was shortened by 7 bases and J by 8 bases, with 9 bases between the two germline ends. CDR1 and CDR2 from the germline V gene are ENHRY and SYGVKD. The CDR3: CAIITRDEQFF. CDR3 DNA: TGTGCCATCATCACCAGGGATGAGCAGTTCTTC.

This sequence joins TRBV19 and TRBJ2-5; 11 positions agree with TRBD2. V lost 3 bases to trimming and J lost 1 base; unmatched junction nucleotides: 4. The germline CDR1 and CDR2 sequences are LNHDA and SQIVND (reference sequence). The CDR3 is made up of 16 amino acids. The CDR3 spells CASSMSSGGRQETQYF. CDR3 nucleotides: TGTGCCAGTAGTATGTCTAGCGGGGGGCGCCAAGAGACCCAGTACTTC.

The V call is TRBV4-1, the J call TRBJ2-1, with D perhaps TRBD2 (7 bases). V gave up 3 bases and J gave up 6 bases, with 24 bases separating them. CDR3 length: 18 residues. Looked up from germline, CDR1 is MGHRA and CDR2 is YSYEKL. CDR3 sequence: CASSHDPRGGPDSNEQFF. The DNA for the CDR3 is TGCGCCAGCAGCCATGATCCACGCGGGGGCCCCGACAGCAATGAGCAGTTCTTC.

V and J are TRBV4-1 and TRBJ1-4; maybe TRBD1 (6 bases). V lost 4 bases and J 2 bases, leaving 20 bases between the germline ends. This CDR3 comprises 18 residues. Germline-derived CDR1 and CDR2 are MGHRA and YSYEKL. DNA for the CDR3: TGCGCCAGCAGCCTCCGAAGGGGTGCAGGACAGACTAATGAAAAACTGTTTTTT. It translates to CASSLRRGAGQTNEKLFF.

The V and J genes are TRBV30 and TRBJ2-3, with 7 bases that match TRBD1. J lost 4 bases, V lost 7 bases, and 5 bases had no gene match. In germline, CDR1 is GTSNPN, CDR2 SVGIG (reference sequence). The CDR3 is 12 amino acids. Here the CDR3 reads CAFGTVPDTQYF. CDR3 bases: TGTGCCTTTGGGACAGTACCAGATACGCAGTATTTT.